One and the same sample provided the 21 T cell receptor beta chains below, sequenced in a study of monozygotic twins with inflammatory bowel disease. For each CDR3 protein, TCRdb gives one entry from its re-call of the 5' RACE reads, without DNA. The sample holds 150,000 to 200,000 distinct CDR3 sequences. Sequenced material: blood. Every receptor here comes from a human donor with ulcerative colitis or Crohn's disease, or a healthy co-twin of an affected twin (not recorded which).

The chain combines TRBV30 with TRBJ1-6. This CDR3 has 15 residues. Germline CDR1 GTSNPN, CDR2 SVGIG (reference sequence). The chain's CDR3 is CAWSANSQSRSPLHF.

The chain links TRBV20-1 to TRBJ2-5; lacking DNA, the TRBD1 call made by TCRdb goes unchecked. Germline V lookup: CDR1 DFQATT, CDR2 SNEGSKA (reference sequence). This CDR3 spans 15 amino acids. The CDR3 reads CSSLSVADRGETQYF.

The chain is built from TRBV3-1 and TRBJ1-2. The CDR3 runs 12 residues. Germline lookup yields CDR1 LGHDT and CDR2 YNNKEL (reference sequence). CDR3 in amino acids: CASSQGSRGYTF.

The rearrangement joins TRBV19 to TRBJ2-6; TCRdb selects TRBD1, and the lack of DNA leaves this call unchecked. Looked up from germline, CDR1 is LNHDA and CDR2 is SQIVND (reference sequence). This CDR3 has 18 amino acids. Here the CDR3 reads CASNDRQKFFSGANVLTF.

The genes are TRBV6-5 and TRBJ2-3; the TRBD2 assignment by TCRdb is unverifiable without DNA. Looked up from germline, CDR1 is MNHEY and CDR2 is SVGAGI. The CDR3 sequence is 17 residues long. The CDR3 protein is CASSYSTPGRGTDTQYF.

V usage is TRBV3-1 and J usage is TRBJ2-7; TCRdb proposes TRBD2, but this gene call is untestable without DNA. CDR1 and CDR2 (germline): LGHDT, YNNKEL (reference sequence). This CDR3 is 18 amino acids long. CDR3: CASSPIGPLAEPSYEQYF.

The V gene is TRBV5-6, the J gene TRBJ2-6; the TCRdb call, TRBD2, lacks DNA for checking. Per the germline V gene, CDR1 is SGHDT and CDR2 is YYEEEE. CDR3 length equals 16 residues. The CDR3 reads CASSFPRSSGANVLTF.

CDR3 residues: CASSESGIGTEAFF. The V and J genes are TRBV7-2 and TRBJ1-1. Germline lookup yields CDR1 SGHTA and CDR2 FQGNSA. The CDR3 has 14 amino acids.

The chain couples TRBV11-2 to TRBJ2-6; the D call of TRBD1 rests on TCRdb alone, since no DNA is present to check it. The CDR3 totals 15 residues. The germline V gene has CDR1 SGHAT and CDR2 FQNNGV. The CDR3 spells CASSQGAAGANVLTF.

CDR3 sequence: CASSRDRGDQPQHF. The genes are TRBV19 and TRBJ1-5; TCRdb returns TRBD1, unconfirmable since there is no DNA. The germline V gene has CDR1 LNHDA and CDR2 SQIVND (reference sequence). The CDR3 is 14 residues long.

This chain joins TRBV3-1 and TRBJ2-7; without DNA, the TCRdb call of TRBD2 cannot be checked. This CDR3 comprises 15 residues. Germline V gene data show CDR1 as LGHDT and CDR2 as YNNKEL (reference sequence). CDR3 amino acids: CASSQEGLAVGEQYF.

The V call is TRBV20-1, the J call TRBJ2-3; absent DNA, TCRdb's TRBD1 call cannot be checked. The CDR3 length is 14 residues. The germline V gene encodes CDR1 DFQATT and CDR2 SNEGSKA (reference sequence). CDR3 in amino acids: CSAGDRGLVRTQYF.

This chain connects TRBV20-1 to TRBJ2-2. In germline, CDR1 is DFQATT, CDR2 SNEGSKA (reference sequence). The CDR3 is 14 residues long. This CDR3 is CSASANGNTGELFF.

CDR3 loop: CSAGGGGTYGYTF. This sequence joins TRBV20-1 and TRBJ1-2. This CDR3 spans 13 amino acids. CDR1 is DFQATT and CDR2 is SNEGSKA in the germline V gene (reference sequence).

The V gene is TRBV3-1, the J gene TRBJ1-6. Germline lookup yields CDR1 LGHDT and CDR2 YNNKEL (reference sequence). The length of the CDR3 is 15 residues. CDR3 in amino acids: CASSQERIRNSPLHF. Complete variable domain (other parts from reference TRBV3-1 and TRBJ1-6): DTAVSQTPKYLVTQMGNDKSIKCEQNLGHDTMYWYKQDSKKFLKIMFSYNNKELIINETVPNRFSPKSPDKAHLNLHINSLELGDSAVYFCASSQERIRNSPLHFGNGTRLTVT.

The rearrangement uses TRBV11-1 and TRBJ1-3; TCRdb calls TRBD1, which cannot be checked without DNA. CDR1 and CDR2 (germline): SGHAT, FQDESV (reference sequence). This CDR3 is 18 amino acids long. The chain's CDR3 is CASSRPLGTGFSGNTIYF.

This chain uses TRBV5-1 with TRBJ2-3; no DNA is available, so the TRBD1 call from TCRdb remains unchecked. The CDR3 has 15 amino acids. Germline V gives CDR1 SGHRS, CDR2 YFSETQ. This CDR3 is CASSFGQGETDTQYF.

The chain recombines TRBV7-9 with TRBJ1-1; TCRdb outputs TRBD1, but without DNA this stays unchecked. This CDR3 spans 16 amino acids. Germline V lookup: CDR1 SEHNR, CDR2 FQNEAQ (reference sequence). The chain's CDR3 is CASSGRTGQTNTEAFF.

The CDR3 loop reads CASSQVVLNTEAFF. The rearrangement links TRBV3-1 to TRBJ1-1. The CDR3 sequence is 14 residues long. Germline CDR1 and CDR2: LGHDT and YNNKEL (reference sequence).

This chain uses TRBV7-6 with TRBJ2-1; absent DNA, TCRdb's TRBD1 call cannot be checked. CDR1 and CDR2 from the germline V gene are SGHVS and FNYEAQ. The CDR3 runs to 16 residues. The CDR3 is CASSLVWTGWDNEQFF.

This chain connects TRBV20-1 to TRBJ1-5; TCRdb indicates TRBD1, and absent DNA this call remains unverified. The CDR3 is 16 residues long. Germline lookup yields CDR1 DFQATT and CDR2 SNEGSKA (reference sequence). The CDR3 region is CSARSLERGSNQPQHF.